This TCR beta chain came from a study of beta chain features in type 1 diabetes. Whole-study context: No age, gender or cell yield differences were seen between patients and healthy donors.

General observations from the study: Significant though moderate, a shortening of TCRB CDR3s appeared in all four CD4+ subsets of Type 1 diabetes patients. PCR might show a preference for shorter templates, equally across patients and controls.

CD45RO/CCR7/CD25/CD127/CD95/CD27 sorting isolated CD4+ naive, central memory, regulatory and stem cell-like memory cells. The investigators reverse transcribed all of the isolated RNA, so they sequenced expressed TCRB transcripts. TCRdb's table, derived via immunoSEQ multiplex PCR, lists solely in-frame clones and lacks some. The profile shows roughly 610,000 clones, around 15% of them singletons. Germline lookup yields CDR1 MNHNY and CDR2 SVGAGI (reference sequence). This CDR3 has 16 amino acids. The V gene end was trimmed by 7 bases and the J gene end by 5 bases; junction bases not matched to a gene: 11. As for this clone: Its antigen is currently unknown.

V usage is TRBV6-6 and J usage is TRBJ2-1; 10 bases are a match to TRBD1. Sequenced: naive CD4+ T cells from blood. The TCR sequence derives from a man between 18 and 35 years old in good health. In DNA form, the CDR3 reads TGTGCCAGCAATGCTCTGGGACAGGGGTCGAACAATGAGCAGTTCTTC. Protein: CASNALGQGSNNEQFF.